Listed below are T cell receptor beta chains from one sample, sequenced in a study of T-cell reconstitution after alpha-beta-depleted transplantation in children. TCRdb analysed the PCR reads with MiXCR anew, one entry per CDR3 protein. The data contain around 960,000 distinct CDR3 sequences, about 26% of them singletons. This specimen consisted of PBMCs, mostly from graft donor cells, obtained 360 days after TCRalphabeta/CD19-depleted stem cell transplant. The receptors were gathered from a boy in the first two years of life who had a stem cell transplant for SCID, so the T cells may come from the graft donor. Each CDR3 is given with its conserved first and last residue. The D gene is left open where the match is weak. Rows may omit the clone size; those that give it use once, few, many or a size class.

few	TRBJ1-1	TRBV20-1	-	TGCAGTGCTAGAGAGATTGAAGCTTTCTTT	CSAREIEAFF
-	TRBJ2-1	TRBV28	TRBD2	TGTGCCAGCAGTTTATTGGGCGGGGGAGACTACAATGAGCAGTTCTTC	CASSLLGGGDYNEQFF
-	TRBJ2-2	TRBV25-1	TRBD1	TGTGCCAGCAGTAGAATGACAGGGGCCGGGGAGCTGTTTTTT	CASSRMTGAGELFF
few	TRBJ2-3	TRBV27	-	TGTGCCAGCAGTTTACTAGCCCCGGGGAGTCGGGCAGATACGCAGTATTTT	CASSLLAPGSRADTQYF
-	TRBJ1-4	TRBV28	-	TGTGCCAGCAGCCACAGGGAATTGACTGAAAAACTGTTTTTT	CASSHRELTEKLFF
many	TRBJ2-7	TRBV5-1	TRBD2	TGCGCCAGCAGCTTGACTAGCGGGTACGAGCAGTACTTC	CASSLTSGYEQYF
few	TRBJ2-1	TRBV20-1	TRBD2	TGCAGTGCTAGACGAACCGGACTAGCAGGCAATGAGCAGTTCTTC	CSARRTGLAGNEQFF
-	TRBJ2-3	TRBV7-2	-	TGTGCCAGCAGCTTAGTAGGTGCGCGCCCAGATACGCAGTATTTT	CASSLVGARPDTQYF
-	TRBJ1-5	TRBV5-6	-	TGTGCCAGCAGCCCAACCCCGGGACGCAATCAGCCCCAGCATTTT	CASSPTPGRNQPQHF
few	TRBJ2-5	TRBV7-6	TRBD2	TGTGCCAGCAGCTCACTAGCGGGGGGAGAGACCCAGTACTTC	CASSSLAGGETQYF
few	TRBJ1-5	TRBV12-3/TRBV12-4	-	TGTGCCAGCAGGGGGCTTGCGACCCAGCATTTT	CASRGLATQHF
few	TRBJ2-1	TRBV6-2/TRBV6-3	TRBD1	TGTGCCAGCAGCGGCGACAGGGGCCTATACAATGAGCAGTTCTTC	CASSGDRGLYNEQFF
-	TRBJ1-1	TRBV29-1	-	TGCAGCGTCCAACAGGTGAACACTGAAGCTTTCTTT	CSVQQVNTEAFF
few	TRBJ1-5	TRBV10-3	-	TGTGCCATCAGTGATGTAGGGCAGAATCAGCCCCAGCATTTT	CAISDVGQNQPQHF
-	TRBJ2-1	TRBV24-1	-	TGTGCCACCAGTGACCTTATGGGACCCAATGAGCAGTTCTTC	CATSDLMGPNEQFF